The clone carrying this TCR beta chain was seen more than once but under ten times. Its antigen is not identified. The data were taken from a study of identical twins. Study-level findings and limits: Among beta out-of-frame sequences, excess sharing between twins appeared weaker.

TCRdb redid the calling of the 5' RACE reads with MiXCR, one entry per CDR3 protein. The data show 500,000 or so distinct CDR3 sequences, approximately 15% seen once. These data are also associated with another study on yellow fever vaccine responses in identical twins.

The sample taken for sequencing was CD4+ T cells sorted from blood. This sequence originates from a woman between 18 and 29 years old in good health.

CDR3 sequence reads: CASSGNEQYF. The CDR3 bases are TGTGCCAGCAGCGGAAACGAGCAGTACTTC. This chain connects TRBV12-3 or TRBV12-4 to TRBJ2-7; D is unclear. The CDR3 is 10 residues long. The V end was cut by 6 bases, the J end by 5 bases, with 5 bases between.